This is a list of T cell receptor beta chains from one sample in a study of shared clonotypes between healthy human individuals. TCRdb's table, derived via immunoSEQ multiplex PCR, lists solely in-frame clones and lacks some. The repertoire holds roughly 1,000,000 clones, roughly 74% seen once, with more than 0.45% in the top ten. The sequencing input was memory CD4+ T cells from PBMCs. Source of these receptors: a man aged 18 to 30 in good health. Some clones in this sample may be carry-over from other donors' samples. Both conserved end residues are part of each CDR3. D genes are given only for firm matches. Clone sizes are given selectively: once, few, many, or a class where the clone is expanded.

TRBJ2-5 TRBV5-6 - TRBD1 CASSRDRGHQETQYF TGTGCCAGCAGCCGGGACAGGGGGCACCAAGAGACCCAGTACTTC
TRBJ2-1 TRBV7-2 - - CASSLSYQYNEQFF TGTGCCAGCAGCTTAAGCTACCAATACAATGAGCAGTTCTTC
TRBJ2-1 TRBV7-2 - - CASSKLITTPNNEQFF TGTGCCAGCAGCAAACTCATAACTACTCCCAACAATGAGCAGTTCTTC
TRBJ1-1 TRBV19 - TRBD1 CASRSLWRGAGGFSEAFF TGTGCCAGTAGGTCTCTTTGGCGAGGGGCAGGGGGCTTTTCTGAAGCTTTCTTT
TRBJ2-3 TRBV11-2 - TRBD2 CASSSRGIKWGGMADTQYF TGTGCCAGCAGCTCACGAGGGATTAAGTGGGGGGGGATGGCAGATACGCAGTATTTT
TRBJ2-1 TRBV7-2 - TRBD2 CASSLRLASYNEQFF TGTGCCAGCAGCCTTCGACTAGCGTCATACAATGAGCAGTTCTTC
TRBJ1-2 TRBV5-4 - TRBD1 CASSLVSGQGPYGYTF TGTGCCAGCAGCTTGGTTTCGGGACAGGGTCCCTATGGCTACACCTTC
TRBJ2-1 TRBV2 - TRBD2 CASGPGLAQYNEQFF TGTGCCAGCGGCCCGGGACTAGCTCAGTACAATGAGCAGTTCTTC
TRBJ1-5 TRBV30 - - CAWSVIERQPQHF TGTGCCTGGAGTGTAATAGAACGCCAGCCCCAGCATTTT
TRBJ2-7 TRBV21-1 - - CASSKVGQGRGEQYF TGTGCCAGCAGCAAAGTGGGACAGGGTCGAGGGGAGCAGTACTTC
TRBJ2-7 TRBV5-1 once - CASSLQVSYEQYF TGCGCCAGCAGCTTGCAGGTCTCCTACGAGCAGTACTTC
TRBJ1-2 TRBV6-5 - TRBD1 CASSYSGQLYGYTF TGTGCCAGCAGTTACTCGGGACAGCTTTATGGCTACACCTTC
TRBJ2-7 TRBV30 - - CAWSGSLLSSYEQYF TGTGCCTGGAGTGGGTCCTTGTTGAGCTCCTACGAGCAGTACTTC
TRBJ2-1 TRBV7-3 - TRBD2 CASSPIAGGEQFF TGTGCCAGCAGCCCGATAGCGGGAGGGGAGCAGTTCTTC
TRBJ2-7 TRBV6-6 - TRBD1 CASSYTTGIGTYEQYF TGTGCCAGCAGTTACACGACAGGGATTGGGACCTACGAGCAGTACTTC
TRBJ2-6 TRBV5-3 - - CARSLAVGGLAGANVLTF TGTGCCAGAAGCTTGGCCGTCGGGGGGCTTGCTGGGGCCAACGTCCTGACTTTC